The 15 T cell receptor beta chains reported below all come from one sample, sequenced in a study of blood T cells in healthy people across ages. Then a second PCR, running roughly 7 to 12 cycles, was carried out with a sample-barcoded 5' primer and a J-beta primer mix. Using its own MiXCR run on the 5' RACE reads, TCRdb lists one record per CDR3 protein. The sample carries fewer than 900,000 distinct CDR3 sequences, roughly 35% recorded once. Sequencing was done on a sample of blood. Every receptor here comes from a man aged 18-30 years in good health.

This clonotype was detected ten times or more. The chain joins TRBV2 to TRBJ2-1; 13 bases are a match to TRBD2. Germline trimming cut 10 bases from V and 5 bases from J; bases unmatched to any gene: 8. Germline loops: CDR1 SNHLY, CDR2 FYNNEI. The CDR3 is 15 amino acids. The CDR3 region has the DNA TGTGCCATCGCGACTAGCGGGGGGTCCCACAATGAGCAGTTCTTC. Translating it yields CAIATSGGSHNEQFF.

This clonotype was seen a few times. The chain recombines TRBV12-3 or TRBV12-4 with TRBJ2-2; maybe TRBD1 (6 bases). This CDR3 comprises 13 residues. V was trimmed by 8 bases and J by 6 bases, leaving 13 bases between them. The chain's CDR3 is CASGPGEPGELFF. The CDR3, as DNA: TGTGCCAGCGGGCCAGGGGAGCCCGGGGAGCTGTTTTTT.

In its sample, this clonotype was seen many times. The CDR3 sequence: CASSLEGQDQPQHF. CDR3 nucleotide sequence: TGCGCCAGCAGCTTGGAGGGACAGGATCAGCCCCAGCATTTT. The chain uses TRBV5-1 and TRBJ1-5, with 8 bases lining up with TRBD1. Germline loops: CDR1 SGHRS, CDR2 YFSETQ. The CDR3 extends over 14 amino acids. J gave up 5 bases and V 0 bases, and 1 base lay outside the gene matches.

Details on this clonotype: The DNA is left out, because the CDR3 cannot be placed on it with certainty; the CDR3 is given as TCRdb lists it. J is TRBJ1-1 and V is TRBV20-1. 15 amino acids form the CDR3, both terminal residues included. Germline CDR1 DFQATT, CDR2 SNEGSKA (reference sequence). The CDR3 loop is CSAIIFGPGNTEAFF.

This chain links TRBV12-3 or TRBV12-4 with TRBJ2-3; D perhaps matches TRBD1 (5 bases). This CDR3 is 14 amino acids long. Trimming left V 6 bases short and J 2 bases short, with 12 bases between. CDR3 in amino acids: CASRGRGHTDTQYF. The CDR3 coding sequence is TGTGCCAGCAGGGGTAGGGGTCACACAGATACGCAGTATTTT.

Here the CDR3 DNA reads TGTGCCAGCAGCCGTAGATCTGACAGGAACAATCAGCCCCAGCATTTT. Its protein is CASSRRSDRNNQPQHF. This sequence joins TRBV5-6 and TRBJ1-5, with D possibly being TRBD1 (6 bases). The germline V gene encodes CDR1 SGHDT and CDR2 YYEEEE. There are 16 residues in the CDR3. The germline V and J ends were trimmed by 4 bases and 3 bases, with 17 bases remaining between them.

Comments on this clonotype: One end of the junction fails to match germline, which may point to a read error. This sequence joins TRBV4-2 and TRBJ2-3, with 10 bases aligning to TRBD2. The germline V gene has CDR1 LGHNA and CDR2 YNFKEQ. This CDR3 is built from 15 residues. The CDR3 DNA reads as TGTGTCAGCAGCCGAACTAGCGGGGGCACAGATACGCAGTATTTT. It is translated as CVSSRTSGGTDTQYF.

This clonotype was seen many times. The chain joins TRBV9 to TRBJ1-1; D remains ambiguous. The CDR3 is 14 residues long. V was shortened by 2 bases and J by 0 bases, with 8 bases between the two germline ends. Germline CDR1 is SGDLS and CDR2 is YYNGEE. The DNA for the CDR3 is TGTGCCAGCAGCGTTGGTGGGATGAACACTGAAGCTTTCTTT. It codes for CASSVGGMNTEAFF.

As to this clonotype: One end of the junction is discordant with germline, which a read error may explain. The genes are TRBV4-2 and TRBJ1-6, with D uncertain. The CDR3 spans 13 residues. Germline V gene sequence: CDR1 LGHNA, CDR2 YNFKEQ. The CDR3 spells CACSQDRDSPLHF. CDR3 coding DNA: TGTGCCTGCAGCCAAGATCGAGATTCACCCCTCCACTTT.

The chain couples TRBV6-1 to TRBJ2-7; perhaps TRBD2 as D (5 bases). The V end was cut by 8 bases, the J end by 2 bases, with 13 bases between. The length of the CDR3 is 13 residues. The germline gives CDR1 MNHNS, CDR2 SASEGT. The CDR3 sequence: CASGETPTYEQYF. The CDR3, as DNA: TGTGCCAGCGGGGAGACACCTACCTACGAGCAGTACTTC.

In its sample, this clonotype was seen a few times. The genes are TRBV6-2 or TRBV6-3 and TRBJ2-5; 10 nucleotides agree with TRBD1. The CDR3 contains 14 residues. Germline trimming cut 4 bases from V and 4 bases from J; bases unmatched to any gene: 3. Germline V CDR1 and CDR2: MNHEY, SVGEGT. The CDR3: CASSWDRGGETQYF. The CDR3 region has the DNA TGTGCCAGCAGTTGGGACAGGGGAGGAGAGACCCAGTACTTC.

The chain couples TRBV9 to TRBJ2-2, with no clear D. CDR1 and CDR2 from the germline V gene are SGDLS and YYNGEE. The CDR3 length is 12 residues. Deletions cut 1 base from V and 6 bases from J, with 4 bases between. The CDR3: CASSVSAGELFF. DNA for the CDR3: TGTGCCAGCAGCGTATCTGCCGGGGAGCTGTTTTTT. Drawing the rest from reference TRBV9 and TRBJ2-2, the complete variable domain is DSGVTQTPKHLITATGQRVTLRCSPRSGDLSVYWYQQSLDQGLQFLIQYYNGEERAKGNILERFSAQQFPDLHSELNLSSLELGDSALYFCASSVSAGELFFGEGSRLTVL.

This clonotype came up many times. V is TRBV7-2 and J is TRBJ2-6; no reliable D call. V gave up 7 bases and J gave up 3 bases, with 10 bases separating them. CDR3 length: 14 residues. The V gene's germline CDR1 is SGHTA and CDR2 FQGNSA. The chain's CDR3 is CASNPPGGANVLTF. The CDR3 DNA follows: TGTGCCAGCAACCCTCCAGGTGGGGCCAACGTCCTGACTTTC.

This clonotype came up a few times. J is TRBJ2-1 and V is TRBV29-1, with D possibly TRBD1 on 5 matching bases. Germline values: CDR1 SQVTM, CDR2 ANQGSEA. The CDR3 contains 16 residues. The V end was cut by 6 bases, the J end by 0 bases, with 18 bases between. The CDR3 DNA reads TGCAGCGTAGTAGGGGCACCTAGGAGCTCCTACAATGAGCAGTTCTTC. This codes for CSVVGAPRSSYNEQFF.

This clonotype was seen at least ten times. This chain joins TRBV20-1 and TRBJ2-1; a weak D match, TRBD2 (5 bases). The germline gives CDR1 DFQATT, CDR2 SNEGSKA (reference sequence). The CDR3 is 10 residues long. V lost 7 bases and J lost 10, with 11 bases in between. The CDR3 nucleotides are TGCAGTGTCCTCGGGGAGGAGCAGTTCTTC. Translation gives CSVLGEEQFF.